Shown below are 16 T cell receptor beta chains from a single sample sequenced in a study of shared clonotypes between healthy human individuals. The assay was immunoSEQ multiplex PCR, and TCRdb's table has in-frame clones only and misses some. The profile shows some 500,000 clones, 79% of them singletons. Sequencing was performed on PBMCs. The receptors were gathered from a woman between 40 and 50 years old in good health. Some clones in this sample may be carry-over from other donors' samples.

This clone came up a few times. V and J are TRBV5-1 and TRBJ2-7; 8 bases align to TRBD2. Germline CDR1 reads SGHRS; CDR2 reads YFSETQ. The CDR3 contains 16 residues. V lost 4 bases and J lost 5; bases outside the gene matches: 14. The CDR3 loop is CASSPLGSGNPHEQYF. The CDR3 DNA follows: TGCGCCAGCAGCCCCCTGGGTAGCGGGAACCCCCACGAGCAGTACTTC.

The CDR3 protein is CASSLQQGTPYEQYF. CDR3 sequence (DNA): TGTGCCAGCAGTCTTCAACAGGGAACCCCTTACGAGCAGTACTTC. The rearrangement joins TRBV27 to TRBJ2-7, with D possibly TRBD1 on 6 matching bases. Germline values: CDR1 MNHEY, CDR2 SMNVEV (reference sequence). The CDR3 runs to 15 residues. Trimming pared 5 bases from V and 4 bases from J, leaving 18 bases between.

The V call is TRBV27, the J call TRBJ2-5; D gene unclear. Germline V gives CDR1 MNHEY, CDR2 SMNVEV (reference sequence). The V and J ends lost 5 bases and 1 base respectively, with 8 bases between them. The CDR3 has 13 residues. CDR3 residues: CASSQRPQETQYF. The DNA of the CDR3 is TGTGCCAGCAGTCAACGCCCCCAAGAGACCCAGTACTTC.

Details on this clone: The same CDR3 also results from other DNA sequences found in this sample. The chain combines TRBV7-2 with TRBJ2-5; a weak D match, TRBD1 (6 bases). The CDR3 consists of 15 residues. V was clipped by 5 bases and J by 2 bases, with 15 bases between them. Germline values: CDR1 SGHTA, CDR2 FQGNSA. The CDR3 loop is CASSPAGTNQETQYF. CDR3 bases: TGTGCCAGCAGCCCTGCCGGGACAAATCAAGAGACCCAGTACTTC.

By its share, this clone is medium-sized. Other nucleotide sequences from this sample produce the same CDR3. V is TRBV20-1 and J is TRBJ1-2, with TRBD1 as a possible D gene (5 bases). CDR3 length: 11 residues. Germline CDR1 and CDR2: DFQATT and SNEGSKA (reference sequence). Trimming left V 3 bases short and J 8 bases short, with 10 bases between. The CDR3 sequence: CSASRGEGYTF. For the CDR3, the DNA is TGCAGTGCTAGCCGGGGGGAAGGCTACACCTTC.

On this clone itself: This clone may be a read error of a much larger clone one base away. The sample holds other DNA sequences that translate to the same CDR3. The chain couples TRBV28 to TRBJ2-1; maybe TRBD2 (6 bases). Trimming stripped 2 bases from V and 7 bases from J, with 6 bases between. Germline V CDR1 and CDR2: MDHEN, SYDVKM. This CDR3 is 12 amino acids long. The CDR3 is CASSLGGNEQFF. In DNA form, the CDR3 reads TGTGCCAGCAGTTTAGGGGGGAATGAGCAGTTCTTC.

The rearrangement uses TRBV5-6 and TRBJ1-5, with 11 bases identical to TRBD1. The germline V gene has CDR1 SGHDT and CDR2 YYEEEE. V was pared by 4 bases and J by 6 bases, with 9 bases of the junction left unmatched. The CDR3 length is 16 residues. CDR3 region: CASSRKLGTGGQPQHF. The CDR3 DNA reads as TGTGCCAGCAGCCGTAAACTGGGGACAGGGGGTCAGCCCCAGCATTTT.

The V and J genes are TRBV19 and TRBJ1-2; no clear D gene. This CDR3 comprises 16 residues. Germline CDR1 and CDR2: LNHDA and SQIVND (reference sequence). The V and J ends lost 1 base and 8 bases respectively, with 20 bases between them. This CDR3 reads CASSIVGEAQLKGYTF. CDR3 sequence (DNA): TGTGCCAGTAGTATAGTCGGCGAAGCCCAGTTAAAGGGCTACACCTTC. The variable domain in full, with the rest retrieved from reference TRBV19 and TRBJ1-2, is DGGITQSPKYLFRKEGQNVTLSCEQNLNHDAMYWYRQDPGQGLRLIYYSQIVNDFQKGDIAEGYSVSREKKESFPLTVTSAQKNPTAFYLCASSIVGEAQLKGYTFGSGTRLTVV.

This chain uses TRBV18 with TRBJ2-1; 10 positions agree with TRBD1. Germline lookup yields CDR1 KGHSH and CDR2 LQKENI. The CDR3 totals 14 residues. V shed 5 bases, J shed 9 bases, and the junction held 7 bases outside the gene matches. Here the CDR3 reads CASSETGGRGEQFF. In DNA form, the CDR3 reads TGTGCCAGCTCAGAGACAGGGGGCAGGGGTGAGCAGTTCTTC.

The V gene is TRBV9, the J gene TRBJ1-1; the D is unclear. Trimming removed 2 bases from V and 1 base from J, with 9 bases in between. Germline CDR1 SGDLS, CDR2 YYNGEE. The length of the CDR3 is 14 residues. The CDR3 sequence is CASSVQTENTEAFF. As DNA, the CDR3 is TGTGCCAGCAGCGTGCAAACGGAGAACACTGAAGCTTTCTTT. The entire variable domain, with the rest obtained from reference TRBV9 and TRBJ1-1, is as follows: DSGVTQTPKHLITATGQRVTLRCSPRSGDLSVYWYQQSLDQGLQFLIQYYNGEERAKGNILERFSAQQFPDLHSELNLSSLELGDSALYFCASSVQTENTEAFFGQGTRLTVV.

The chain joins TRBV15 to TRBJ2-7; TRBD2 matches 11 bases. V was pared by 2 bases and J by 2 bases, with 2 bases of the junction left unmatched. This CDR3 spans 15 amino acids. CDR1 and CDR2 from the germline V gene are LNHNV and YYDKDF (reference sequence). The CDR3 bases are TGTGCCACCAGCAGACTAGCGGGAGGCACCTACGAGCAGTACTTC. Its protein product is CATSRLAGGTYEQYF.

The chain has TRBV5-1 and TRBJ2-2; D is unresolved. The CDR3 is made up of 15 amino acids. Deletions cut 3 bases from V and 5 bases from J, with 14 bases between. Germline V gene lookup returns CDR1 SGHRS and CDR2 YFSETQ. The DNA of the CDR3 is TGCGCCAGCAGCTCTGACTTGGAACCAACCGGGGAGCTGTTTTTT. Translating it yields CASSSDLEPTGELFF. Using reference TRBV5-1 and TRBJ2-2 for the parts outside the CDR3, the full variable domain is KAGVTQTPRYLIKTRGQQVTLSCSPISGHRSVSWYQQTPGQGLQFLFEYFSETQRNKGNFPGRFSGRQFSNSRSEMNVSTLELGDSALYLCASSSDLEPTGELFFGEGSRLTVL.

The V and J genes are TRBV25-1 and TRBJ2-7, with TRBD1 matching over 9 bases. CDR3 length: 16 amino acids. The germline CDR1 and CDR2 sequences are MGHDK and SYGVNS. Trimming at V came to 6 bases and at J to 1 base, leaving 10 bases not matched to a gene. The CDR3 DNA is TGTGCCAGCAGCACCTTACAGGGGGCCATTTCCTACGAGCAGTACTTC. It codes for CASSTLQGAISYEQYF.

The chain is built from TRBV2 and TRBJ2-2; 7 bases fit TRBD1. Trimming at V came to 6 bases and at J to 6 bases, leaving 10 bases not matched to a gene. The CDR3 extends over 15 amino acids. The V gene's germline CDR1 is SNHLY and CDR2 FYNNEI. The CDR3 bases are TGTGCCAGCAGGCTCGGACAGGTTTCATCCGGGGAGCTGTTTTTT. It specifies CASRLGQVSSGELFF.

The chain has TRBV6-5 and TRBJ2-5; D is unresolved. V lost 2 bases and J 3 bases, leaving 13 bases between the germline ends. This CDR3 is built from 15 residues. Germline CDR1 reads MNHEY; CDR2 reads SVGAGI. The CDR3 nucleotides are TGTGCCAGCAGTTACGCTGGAGCCTTGGAAGAGACCCAGTACTTC. Residues: CASSYAGALEETQYF.

The rearrangement uses TRBV5-6 and TRBJ1-5; possible D gene TRBD1, 6 bases. Trimming left V 0 bases short and J 3 bases short, with 13 bases between. CDR3 length: 16 residues. The germline V gene has CDR1 SGHDT and CDR2 YYEEEE. The CDR3 region is CASSLGTGLYNQPQHF. The CDR3 region has the DNA TGTGCCAGCAGCTTGGGAACAGGGCTATACAATCAGCCCCAGCATTTT.